A selection of T cell receptor beta chains follows, all from one sample in a study of blood T cell repertoires in COVID-19. TCRdb's copy holds only in-frame clones and misses some; the assay was immunoSEQ multiplex PCR. Of around 240,000 clones in the sample, roughly four fifths were seen once. Sequencing input: peripheral blood. The receptors derive from a woman older than 75 with acute or convalescent COVID-19. CDR3s include the opening cysteine and the closing phenylalanine or tryptophan. D genes are given only for firm matches. Clone sizes are given selectively: once, few, many, or a class where the clone is expanded.

>TRBV19|TRBJ1-2|.|once
TGTGCCAGTACTCCGGTCGGTTCCCTATATGGCTACACCTTC
CASTPVGSLYGYTF
>TRBV24-1|TRBJ2-5|.|.
TGTGCCACCAGTGATTTAGGAGCCCAAGGAGAGACCCAGTACTTC
CATSDLGAQGETQYF
>TRBV12-3/TRBV12-4|TRBJ1-2|.|.
TGTGCCAGCAGGATACAGGGTAACTATGGCTACACCTTC
CASRIQGNYGYTF
>TRBV6-5|TRBJ2-7|.|.
TGTGCCAGCAGCCGACTAACCCGTATCGTCTACGAGCAGTACTTC
CASSRLTRIVYEQYF
>TRBV2|TRBJ1-5|TRBD1|.
TGTGCCACGAGACAGGGTGTGGGCAATCAGCCCCAGCATTTT
CATRQGVGNQPQHF
>TRBV10-3|TRBJ1-6|.|.
TGTGCCATCAGTGTTAAGGGGCCACCGTCACCCCTCCACTTT
CAISVKGPPSPLHF
>TRBV19|TRBJ1-2|TRBD1|.
TGTGCCAGTAGGGGGACAGGGGATCTCTATGGCTACACCTTC
CASRGTGDLYGYTF
>TRBV30|TRBJ2-1|.|.
TGTGCCTGGAGTGTACGGAGCTCCTACAATGAGCAGTTCTTC
CAWSVRSSYNEQFF
>TRBV18|TRBJ2-1|.|.
TGTGCCAGCTCCCTACTGGGGGGAGTAGGAGAGCAGTTCTTC
CASSLLGGVGEQFF
>TRBV18|TRBJ1-1|TRBD1|.
TGTGCCAGCTCACTACTAGGACAGGGGGAGTCTGAAGCTTTCTTT
CASSLLGQGESEAFF
>TRBV7-9|TRBJ2-7|TRBD1|.
TGTGCCAGCAGCTTAAGGCCTGGGACAGCCTCCTACGAGCAGTACTTC
CASSLRPGTASYEQYF
>TRBV2|TRBJ1-2|.|.
TGTGCCAGCCACGGGGGTGTTAACTATGGCTACACCTTC
CASHGGVNYGYTF
>TRBV7-2|TRBJ2-3|TRBD2|.
TGTGCCAGCAGCTGGGGACTATTCACAGATACGCAGTATTTT
CASSWGLFTDTQYF
>TRBV28|TRBJ1-2|.|few
TGTGCCAGCAGTTTAAGAGGGTACGGCTACACCTTC
CASSLRGYGYTF
>TRBV5-6|TRBJ2-1|.|.
TGTGCCAGCAGCCTCCCCGGCTCCTACAATGAGCAGTTCTTC
CASSLPGSYNEQFF
>TRBV7-2|TRBJ1-1|.|.
TGTGCCAGCAGCCCCCTAAGAGAAGCTTTCTTT
CASSPLREAFF
>TRBV7-2|TRBJ1-1|TRBD1|once
TGTGCCAGCAGCCAACAGGGACAGCTAATGAACACTGAAGCTTTCTTT
CASSQQGQLMNTEAFF
>TRBV28|TRBJ2-7|TRBD2|.
TGTGCCAGCAGTTCTGGGGGCGGGAGGGCGCCCTACGAGCAGTACTTC
CASSSGGGRAPYEQYF
>TRBV6-1|TRBJ1-1|.|few
TGTGCCAGCAGTGAAGGGAGGTGGCAGGGGACTGAAGCTTTCTTT
CASSEGRWQGTEAFF
>TRBV7-9|TRBJ2-7|TRBD2|.
TGTGCCAGCAGCAAGGGACTAGCGGGAGCTGCCTTGCAGTACTTC
CASSKGLAGAALQYF
>TRBV3-1/TRBV3-2|TRBJ1-1|TRBD1|once
TGTGCCAGCAGCCCGGGACAGATGAACTGGGAAGCTTTCTTT
CASSPGQMNWEAFF
>TRBV12-2|TRBJ2-3|.|.
TGTGCAAGTCGCTTTGCGGAGCCCGACACAGATACGCAGTATTTT
CASRFAEPDTDTQYF
>TRBV19|TRBJ1-5|.|.
TGTGCCAGTAGTATTATAAATCAGCCCCAGCATTTT
CASSIINQPQHF
>TRBV5-1|TRBJ2-7|TRBD1|once
TGCGCCAGCAGCAGAACCGGGACAGGAGCCTACGAGCAGTACTTC
CASSRTGTGAYEQYF
>TRBV28|TRBJ1-4|.|.
TGTGCCAGCGGCGCCCCAAGGGGAAAACTGTTTTTT
CASGAPRGKLFF
>TRBV20-1|TRBJ2-3|.|.
TGCAGTGCTTCGTCTAGAAATACGCAGTATTTT
CSASSRNTQYF
>TRBV7-2|TRBJ2-7|TRBD1|few
TGTGCCAGCAGCTGGACAGGGGGACCCTCCTACGAGCAGTACTTC
CASSWTGGPSYEQYF
>TRBV6-2/TRBV6-3|TRBJ2-7|.|.
TGTGCCAGCAGTTACGATCTTGGCAGGGGCGGGTACGAGCAGTACTTC
CASSYDLGRGGYEQYF
>TRBV5-1|TRBJ2-1|.|.
TGCGCCAGCAGCTTGGGAGGCTCCTACAATGAGCAGTTCTTC
CASSLGGSYNEQFF
>TRBV4-3|TRBJ1-6|.|.
TGCGCCAGCAGCCAAATAGGCAGGGATTCACCCCTCCACTTT
CASSQIGRDSPLHF
>TRBV29-1|TRBJ1-2|.|.
TGCAGCGCGACGGGGGGCCCGCCGTCAGACTATGGCTACACCTTC
CSATGGPPSDYGYTF
>TRBV7-2|TRBJ1-2|TRBD1|few
TGTGCCAGCAGCTATAACAGGGGAAGGGGGTATGGCTACACCTTC
CASSYNRGRGYGYTF
>TRBV7-9|TRBJ1-1|TRBD1|once
TGTGCCAGCAGCTTCGGGACAGTAAACACTGAAGCTTTCTTT
CASSFGTVNTEAFF
>TRBV9|TRBJ2-1|TRBD2|few
TGTGCCAGCAGCGTAGTTAGCGGGATTTACAATGAGCAGTTCTTC
CASSVVSGIYNEQFF
>TRBV27|TRBJ1-2|TRBD1|.
TGTGCCAGCAGTTTGGCACAGGGGAACTATGGCTACACCTTC
CASSLAQGNYGYTF
>TRBV7-9|TRBJ2-5|.|many
TGTGCCAGCAGCACCCGTGGTAGCGCCTTCCAAGAGACCCAGTACTTC
CASSTRGSAFQETQYF
>TRBV2|TRBJ1-2|TRBD1|.
TGTGCCAGCAGCGAGACAGGGGCCGGCTACACCTTC
CASSETGAGYTF
>TRBV7-2|TRBJ2-1|TRBD2|.
TGTGCCAGCAGCCCCGGACTAGCGGGAGTTTTCAATGAGCAGTTCTTC
CASSPGLAGVFNEQFF
>TRBV24-1|TRBJ2-1|TRBD1|.
TGTGCCACCAGTGATGCAAACCGGGACAGGGGGGAGCAGTTCTTC
CATSDANRDRGEQFF
>TRBV3-1/TRBV3-2|TRBJ2-3|TRBD2|.
TGTGCCAGCAGTCTCTTCGGGCGGGAGGAACCCGGAACAGATACGCAGTATTTT
CASSLFGREEPGTDTQYF
>TRBV10-3|TRBJ1-1|.|.
TGTGCCATCAGAGATCCCGGGTCGAACACTGAAGCTTTCTTT
CAIRDPGSNTEAFF
>TRBV5-1|TRBJ2-7|.|.
TGCGCCAGCAGCTTGCAGGTTAGCTCCTACGAGCAGTACTTC
CASSLQVSSYEQYF
>TRBV10-3|TRBJ1-6|.|.
TGTGCCAGAACAACCACAAATTCACCCCTCCACTTT
CARTTTNSPLHF
>TRBV3-1/TRBV3-2|TRBJ1-5|.|.
TGTGCCAGCAGCCAAGGCGGGGGGCGGCAGCCCCAGCATTTT
CASSQGGGRQPQHF
>TRBV27|TRBJ2-7|.|.
TGTGCCAGCAGTTTTGGAGGGGATTACTCCTACGAGCAGTACTTC
CASSFGGDYSYEQYF
>TRBV6-2/TRBV6-3|TRBJ2-3|.|.
TGTGCCAGCAGTCAACACGAAGGCACAGATACGCAGTATTTT
CASSQHEGTDTQYF
>TRBV20-1|TRBJ2-3|.|.
TGCAGTGCTAGTTCGGCCAGCGGAGTCACAGATACGCAGTATTTT
CSASSASGVTDTQYF
>TRBV7-6|TRBJ2-1|TRBD2|few
TGTGCCAGCAGCTTAGAGCGTCCTAGCGGGAGACCCGGGTCCTACAATGAGCAGTTCTTC
CASSLERPSGRPGSYNEQFF
>TRBV29-1|TRBJ1-1|TRBD1|.
TGCAGCGTCGACAGGGGGCTGAACACTGAAGCTTTCTTT
CSVDRGLNTEAFF
>TRBV15|TRBJ2-6|TRBD2|.
TGTGCCACCAGCAGATTTCGGCGGGAGAACTCTGGGGCCAACGTCCTGACTTTC
CATSRFRRENSGANVLTF